The clone carrying this T cell receptor (beta chain) was picked up one time. The method was immunoSEQ multiplex PCR; TCRdb's version includes in-frame clones alone and lacks a portion of them. The profile shows some 83,000 clones, approximately 94% of them singletons. The J segment lost 4 bases and the V segment lost 0 bases, leaving 6 bases of the junction unmatched. This CDR3 has 16 residues. Germline values: CDR1 MNHEY, CDR2 SVGAGI. The data were obtained in a study of technical replicates of blood from a few donors. Sequencing input: T cells isolated from PBMCs. The TCR comes from a human donor in good health. The rearrangement links TRBV6-5 to TRBJ1-5; 7 bases fit TRBD1. Here the CDR3 reads CASSYSMEGANQPQHF. As DNA, the CDR3 is TGTGCCAGCAGTTACTCGATGGAGGGGGCAAATCAGCCCCAGCATTTT.